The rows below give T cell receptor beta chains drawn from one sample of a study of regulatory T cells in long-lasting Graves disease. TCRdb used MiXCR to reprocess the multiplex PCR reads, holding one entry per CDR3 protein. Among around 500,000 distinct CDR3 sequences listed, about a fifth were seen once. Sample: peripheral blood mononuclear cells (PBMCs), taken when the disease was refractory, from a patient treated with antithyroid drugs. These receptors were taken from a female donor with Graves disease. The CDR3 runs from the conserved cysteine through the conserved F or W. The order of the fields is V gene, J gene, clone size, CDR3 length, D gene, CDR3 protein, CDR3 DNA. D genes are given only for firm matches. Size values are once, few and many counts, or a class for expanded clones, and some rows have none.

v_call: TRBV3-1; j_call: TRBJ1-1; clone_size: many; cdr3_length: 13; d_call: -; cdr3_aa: CASSQDWALEAFF; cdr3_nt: TGTGCCAGCAGCCAAGATTGGGCTTTAGAAGCTTTCTTT
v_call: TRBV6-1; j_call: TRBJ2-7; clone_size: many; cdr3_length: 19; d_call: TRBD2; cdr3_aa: CAIKNGRLAGGKGSYEQYF; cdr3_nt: TGTGCCATCAAGAATGGAAGACTAGCGGGAGGGAAGGGCTCCTACGAGCAGTACTTC
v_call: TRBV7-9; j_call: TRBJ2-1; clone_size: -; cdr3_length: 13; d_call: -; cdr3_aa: CASSSSESHEQFF; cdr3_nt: TGTGCCAGCAGCTCGTCGGAGTCTCATGAGCAGTTCTTC
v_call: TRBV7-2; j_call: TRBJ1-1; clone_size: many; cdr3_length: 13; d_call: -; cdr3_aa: CASSQPLAGLAFF; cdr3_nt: TGTGCCAGCAGCCAGCCCCTCGCGGGGCTAGCTTTCTTT
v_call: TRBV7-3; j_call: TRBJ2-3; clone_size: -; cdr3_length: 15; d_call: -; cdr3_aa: CASSTGGGRGDTQYF; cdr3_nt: TGTGCCAGCTCAACCGGGGGAGGTAGGGGAGATACGCAGTATTTT
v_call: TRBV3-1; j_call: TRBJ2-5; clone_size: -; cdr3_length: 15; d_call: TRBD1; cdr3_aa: CASSLQQGVQETQYF; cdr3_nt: TGTGCCAGCAGCCTCCAACAGGGGGTGCAAGAGACCCAGTACTTC
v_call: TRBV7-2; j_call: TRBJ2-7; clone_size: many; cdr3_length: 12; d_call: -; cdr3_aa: CASSPTTLEQYF; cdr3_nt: TGTGCCAGCAGCCCGACCACCCTCGAGCAGTACTTC
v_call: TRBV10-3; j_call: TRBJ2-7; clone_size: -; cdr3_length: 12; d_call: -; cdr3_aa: CASRDGYYEEYF; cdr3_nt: TGTGCCTCCCGGGACGGATACTACGAGGAGTACTTC
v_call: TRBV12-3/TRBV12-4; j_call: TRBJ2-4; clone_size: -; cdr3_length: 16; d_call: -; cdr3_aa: CASRPMVWGSENIQNF; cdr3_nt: TGTGCCAGCCGCCCCATGGTTTGGGGGTCAGAAAACATTCAGAACTTC
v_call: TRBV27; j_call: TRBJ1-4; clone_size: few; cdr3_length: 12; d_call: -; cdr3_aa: CASSRVNEELFF; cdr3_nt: TGTGCCAGCAGCAGAGTTAATGAAGAACTGTTTTTT
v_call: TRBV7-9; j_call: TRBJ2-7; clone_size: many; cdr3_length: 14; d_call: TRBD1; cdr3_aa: CASSFQDRAYEQYF; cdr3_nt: TGTGCCAGCAGCTTTCAGGACAGGGCCTACGAGCAGTACTTC
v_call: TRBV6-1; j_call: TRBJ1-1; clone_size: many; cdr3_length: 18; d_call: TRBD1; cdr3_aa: CASSNLPGQQPMNTEAFF; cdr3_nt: TGTGCCAGCAGCAACCTCCCGGGACAGCAACCTATGAACACTGAAGCTTTCTTT
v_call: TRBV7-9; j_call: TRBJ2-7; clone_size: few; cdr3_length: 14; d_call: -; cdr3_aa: CASSPGTRFHEQYF; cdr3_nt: TGTGCCAGCAGCCCCGGGACAAGATTTCACGAGCAGTACTTC
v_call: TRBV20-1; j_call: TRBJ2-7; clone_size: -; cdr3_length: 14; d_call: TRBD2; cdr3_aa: CSARLAGGGYEQYF; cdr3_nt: TGCAGTGCCAGACTAGCGGGAGGGGGTTACGAGCAGTACTTC
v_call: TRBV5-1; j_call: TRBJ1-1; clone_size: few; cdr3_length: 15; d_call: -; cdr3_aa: CASSAANKLNTEAFF; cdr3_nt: TGCGCCAGCAGCGCGGCCAATAAATTGAACACTGAAGCTTTCTTT
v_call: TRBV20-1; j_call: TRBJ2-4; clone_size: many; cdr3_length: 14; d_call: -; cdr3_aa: CSASSSPHQNIQYF; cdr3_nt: TGCAGTGCTAGTTCGTCACCGCACCAAAACATTCAGTACTTC
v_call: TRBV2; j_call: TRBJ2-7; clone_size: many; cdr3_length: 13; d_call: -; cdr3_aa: CANLGPVFNEQYF; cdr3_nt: TGTGCCAACCTCGGACCTGTCTTCAACGAGCAGTACTTC
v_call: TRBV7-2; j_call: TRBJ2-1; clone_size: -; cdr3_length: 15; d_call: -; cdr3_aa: CASSLGWGSGNEQFF; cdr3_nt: TGTGCCAGCAGCTTAGGTTGGGGGAGTGGGAATGAGCAGTTCTTC
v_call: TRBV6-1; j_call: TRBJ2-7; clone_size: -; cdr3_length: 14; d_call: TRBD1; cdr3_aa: CASTTGRGTYEQYF; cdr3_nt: TGTGCCAGCACCACGGGCAGGGGGACCTACGAGCAGTACTTC
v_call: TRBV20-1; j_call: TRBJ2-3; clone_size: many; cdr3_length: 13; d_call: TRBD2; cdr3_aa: CSARLRLAGTLYF; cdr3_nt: TGCAGTGCTAGACTCCGACTAGCGGGCACTCTGTATTTT
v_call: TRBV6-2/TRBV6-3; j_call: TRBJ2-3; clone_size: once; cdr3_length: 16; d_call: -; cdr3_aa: CASSYRGWANTDTQYF; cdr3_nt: TGTGCCAGCAGTTACCGGGGATGGGCCAACACAGATACGCAGTATTTT
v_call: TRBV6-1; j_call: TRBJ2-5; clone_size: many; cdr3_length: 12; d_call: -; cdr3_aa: CASTRFQETQYF; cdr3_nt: TGTGCCAGCACACGATTCCAAGAGACCCAGTACTTC
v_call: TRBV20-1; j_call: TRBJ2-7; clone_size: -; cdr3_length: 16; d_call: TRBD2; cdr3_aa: CSARDLTSGRGYEQYF; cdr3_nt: TGCAGTGCTAGAGACCTGACTAGCGGGAGGGGGTACGAGCAGTACTTC
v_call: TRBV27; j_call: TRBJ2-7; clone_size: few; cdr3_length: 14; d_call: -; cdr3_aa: CASSFLSAGNEQYF; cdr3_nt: TGTGCCAGCAGTTTCTTGAGTGCTGGGAACGAGCAGTACTTC
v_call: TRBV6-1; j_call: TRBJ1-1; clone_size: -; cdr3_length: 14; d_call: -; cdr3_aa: CASSVGGQATEAFF; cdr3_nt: TGTGCCAGCAGTGTCGGGGGGCAAGCCACTGAAGCTTTCTTT
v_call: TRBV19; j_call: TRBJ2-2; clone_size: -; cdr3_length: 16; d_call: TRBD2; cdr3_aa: CASTTSGRDDAGELFF; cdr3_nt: TGTGCCAGTACCACTAGCGGGAGGGATGACGCCGGGGAGCTGTTTTTT
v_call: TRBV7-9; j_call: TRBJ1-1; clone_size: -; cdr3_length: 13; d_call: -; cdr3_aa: CASSPSTWTEAFF; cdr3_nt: TGTGCCAGCAGCCCATCAACATGGACTGAAGCTTTCTTT
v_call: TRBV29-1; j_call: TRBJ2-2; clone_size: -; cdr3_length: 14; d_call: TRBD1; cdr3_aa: CSVPGQGASGELFF; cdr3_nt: TGCAGCGTTCCGGGACAGGGGGCCTCCGGGGAGCTGTTTTTT
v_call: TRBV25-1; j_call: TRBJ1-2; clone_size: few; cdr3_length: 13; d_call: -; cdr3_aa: CASTTSGRQGYTF; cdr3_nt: TGTGCCAGCACCACCTCCGGGCGCCAGGGCTACACCTTC
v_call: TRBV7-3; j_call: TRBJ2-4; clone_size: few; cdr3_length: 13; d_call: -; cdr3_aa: CASSEGHLNIQYF; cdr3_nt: TGTGCCAGCAGCGAGGGACACCTAAACATTCAGTACTTC
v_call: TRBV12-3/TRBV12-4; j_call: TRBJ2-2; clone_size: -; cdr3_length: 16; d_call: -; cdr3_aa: CASTPMDSLTPGELFF; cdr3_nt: TGTGCCAGCACCCCTATGGACAGCCTAACCCCCGGGGAGCTGTTTTTT
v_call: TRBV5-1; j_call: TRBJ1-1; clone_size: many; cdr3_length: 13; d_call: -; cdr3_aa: CASSLAASREAFF; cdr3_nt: TGCGCCAGCAGCTTGGCCGCCAGCCGTGAAGCTTTCTTT
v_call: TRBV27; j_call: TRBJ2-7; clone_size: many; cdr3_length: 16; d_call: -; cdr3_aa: CASSSTDTISPYEQYF; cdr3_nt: TGTGCCAGCAGTTCCACGGACACGATCAGCCCCTACGAGCAGTACTTC
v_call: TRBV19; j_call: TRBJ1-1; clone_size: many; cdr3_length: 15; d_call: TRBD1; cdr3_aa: CASSIDGTGNPEAFF; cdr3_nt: TGTGCCAGTAGTATCGACGGGACAGGGAATCCTGAAGCTTTCTTT
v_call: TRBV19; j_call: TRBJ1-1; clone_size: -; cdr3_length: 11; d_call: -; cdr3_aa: CASGWSTEAFF; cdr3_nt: TGTGCCAGTGGGTGGAGCACTGAAGCTTTCTTT
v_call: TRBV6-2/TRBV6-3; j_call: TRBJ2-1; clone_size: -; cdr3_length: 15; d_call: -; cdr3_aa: CASSYSSGRYNEQFF; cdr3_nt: TGTGCCAGCAGTTACAGTAGCGGAAGATACAATGAGCAGTTCTTC
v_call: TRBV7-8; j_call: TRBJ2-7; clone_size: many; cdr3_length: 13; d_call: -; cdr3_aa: CASSLSWRLEQYF; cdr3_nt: TGTGCCAGCAGCTTAAGTTGGAGGCTCGAGCAGTACTTC
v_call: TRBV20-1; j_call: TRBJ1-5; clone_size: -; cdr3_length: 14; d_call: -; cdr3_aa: CSARDVDTTVPQHF; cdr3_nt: TGCAGTGCTAGAGATGTGGACACCACCGTGCCCCAGCATTTT
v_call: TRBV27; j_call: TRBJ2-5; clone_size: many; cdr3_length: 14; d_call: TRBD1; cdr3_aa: CASSSTGRQETQYF; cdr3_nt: TGTGCCAGCAGTTCGACAGGGCGACAAGAGACCCAGTACTTC
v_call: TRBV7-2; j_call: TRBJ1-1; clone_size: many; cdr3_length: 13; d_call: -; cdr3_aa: CASSAQRNTEAFF; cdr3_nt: TGTGCCAGCAGCGCACAAAGGAACACTGAAGCTTTCTTT
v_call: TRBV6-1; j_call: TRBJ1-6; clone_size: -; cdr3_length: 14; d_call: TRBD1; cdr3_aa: CASSRTGTYSPLHF; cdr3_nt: TGTGCCAGCAGTCGGACAGGTACCTATTCACCCCTCCACTTT
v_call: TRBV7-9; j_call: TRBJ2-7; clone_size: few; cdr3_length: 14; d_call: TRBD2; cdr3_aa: CASSFDSGNGEQYF; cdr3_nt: TGTGCCAGCAGCTTCGATAGCGGGAATGGTGAGCAGTACTTC
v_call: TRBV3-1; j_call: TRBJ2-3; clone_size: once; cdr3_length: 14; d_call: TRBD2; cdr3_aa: CASSQGTSGNTQYF; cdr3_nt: TGTGCCAGCAGCCAAGGAACTAGCGGGAATACGCAGTATTTT
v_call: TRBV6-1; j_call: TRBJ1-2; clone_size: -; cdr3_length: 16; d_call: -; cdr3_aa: CASSASGRRGVYGYTF; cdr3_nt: TGTGCCAGCAGTGCTTCGGGCCGCAGGGGTGTCTATGGCTACACCTTC
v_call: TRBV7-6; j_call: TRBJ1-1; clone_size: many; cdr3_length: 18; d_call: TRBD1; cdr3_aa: CASSLGPRQGKASTEAFF; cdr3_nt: TGTGCCAGCAGCTTAGGCCCCCGACAGGGAAAGGCGTCCACTGAAGCTTTCTTT
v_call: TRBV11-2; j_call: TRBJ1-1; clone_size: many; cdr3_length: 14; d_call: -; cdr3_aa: CASSFSTGITEAFF; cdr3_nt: TGTGCCAGCAGCTTCTCGACAGGAATCACTGAAGCTTTCTTT
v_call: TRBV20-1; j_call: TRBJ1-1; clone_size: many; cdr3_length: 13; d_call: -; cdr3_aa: CSAVRVLGTEAFF; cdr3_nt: TGCAGTGCCGTAAGGGTCCTAGGGACTGAAGCTTTCTTT
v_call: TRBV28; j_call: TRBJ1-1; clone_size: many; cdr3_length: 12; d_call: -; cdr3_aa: CATRQLNTEAFF; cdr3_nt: TGTGCCACCCGACAGTTGAACACTGAAGCTTTCTTT
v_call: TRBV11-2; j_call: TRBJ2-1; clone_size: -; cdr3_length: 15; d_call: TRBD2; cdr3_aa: CASRRRRESYNEQFF; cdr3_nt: TGTGCCAGTAGACGTCGGCGGGAGTCCTACAATGAGCAGTTCTTC
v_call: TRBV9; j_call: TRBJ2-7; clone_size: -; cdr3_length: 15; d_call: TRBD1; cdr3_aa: CASSVGTGESYEQYF; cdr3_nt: TGTGCCAGCAGCGTAGGGACAGGGGAATCTTACGAGCAGTACTTC
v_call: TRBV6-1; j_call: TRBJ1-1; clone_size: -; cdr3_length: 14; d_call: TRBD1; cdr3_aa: CASRQDRGYTEAFF; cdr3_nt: TGTGCCAGCAGACAAGACAGGGGATACACTGAAGCTTTCTTT
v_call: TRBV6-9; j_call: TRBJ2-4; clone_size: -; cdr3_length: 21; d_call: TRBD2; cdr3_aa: CASSSLDRDWTSGRTKNIQYF; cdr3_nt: TGTGCCAGCAGTTCGCTAGACAGGGATTGGACTAGCGGGAGAACAAAAAACATTCAGTACTTC
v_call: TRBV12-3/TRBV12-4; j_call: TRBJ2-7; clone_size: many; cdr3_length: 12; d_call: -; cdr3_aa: CASSRSGYEQYF; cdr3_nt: TGTGCCAGCAGTCGTTCGGGGTACGAGCAGTACTTC
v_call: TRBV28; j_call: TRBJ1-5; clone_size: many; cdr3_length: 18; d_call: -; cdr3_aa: CASTTHRVTRLNNQPQHF; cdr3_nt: TGTGCCAGCACGACCCACAGGGTAACGAGATTGAACAATCAGCCCCAGCATTTT